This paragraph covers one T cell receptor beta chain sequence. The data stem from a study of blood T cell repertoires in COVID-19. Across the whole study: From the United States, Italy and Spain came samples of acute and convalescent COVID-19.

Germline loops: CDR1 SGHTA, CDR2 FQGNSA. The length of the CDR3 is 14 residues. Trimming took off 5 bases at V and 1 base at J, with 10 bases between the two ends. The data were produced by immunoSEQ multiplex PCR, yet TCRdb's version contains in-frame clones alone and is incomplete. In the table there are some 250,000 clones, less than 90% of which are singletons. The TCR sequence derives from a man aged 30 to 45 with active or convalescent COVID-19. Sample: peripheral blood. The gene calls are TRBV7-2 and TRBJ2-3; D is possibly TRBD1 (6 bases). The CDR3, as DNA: TGTGCCAGCAGCAAGGACAGCCGCACAGATACGCAGTATTTT. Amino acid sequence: CASSKDSRTDTQYF.